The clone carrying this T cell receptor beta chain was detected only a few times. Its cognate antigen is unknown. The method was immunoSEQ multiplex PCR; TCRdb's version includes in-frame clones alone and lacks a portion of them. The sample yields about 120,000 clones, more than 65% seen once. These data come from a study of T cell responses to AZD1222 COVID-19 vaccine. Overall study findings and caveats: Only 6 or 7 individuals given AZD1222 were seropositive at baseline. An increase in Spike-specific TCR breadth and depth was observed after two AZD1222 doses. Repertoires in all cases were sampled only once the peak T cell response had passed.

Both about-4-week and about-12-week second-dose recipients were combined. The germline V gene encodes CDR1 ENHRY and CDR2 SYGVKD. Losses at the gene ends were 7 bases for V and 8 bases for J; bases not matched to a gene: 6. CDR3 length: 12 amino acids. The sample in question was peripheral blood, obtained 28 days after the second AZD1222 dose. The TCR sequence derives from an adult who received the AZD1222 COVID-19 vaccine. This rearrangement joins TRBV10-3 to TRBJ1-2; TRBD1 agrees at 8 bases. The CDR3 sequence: CAITRTGFGYTF. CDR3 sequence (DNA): TGTGCCATCACCAGGACAGGGTTCGGCTACACCTTC.